This entry describes one T cell receptor (beta chain). The antigen is undetermined. The data were obtained in a study of post-analysis software for immune sequencing data. Turning to the study itself: Progressive-relapsing, secondary progressive and relapsing-remitting multiple sclerosis were among the disease courses included. Study-level findings and limits: Normalized Chao1 diversity was significantly lower in multiple sclerosis patients than in controls. Strong co-clustering by F measure was seen for same-batch samples.

The TCR beta cDNA libraries carried unique molecular identifiers. Yield was roughly 500,000 cDNA molecules from roughly 1 to 10 million T cells. From the PCR reads, TCRdb called clonotypes with MiXCR, one entry per CDR3 protein. The data show roughly 600,000 distinct CDR3 sequences, roughly 40% seen once. Sequencing input: blood. The sequence was collected from a girl under 18 with multiple sclerosis.

CDR3 DNA sequence: TGTGCCATCAGCGAGGCACAGGGGATTACAGATACGCAGTATTTT. Its protein is CAISEAQGITDTQYF. This chain joins TRBV10-3 and TRBJ2-3, with TRBD1 matching 7 bases. V dropped 6 bases and J dropped 3; count of bases not matched to a gene: 9. CDR1 is ENHRY, CDR2 SYGVKD, per germline. This CDR3 comprises 15 residues.